This T cell receptor (beta chain) was identified in a study of blood T cell repertoires in COVID-19. Study-wide context: Acute and convalescent COVID-19 specimens originated in the United States, Italy and Spain. The cDNA or gDNA used as material had been derived from T cells, B-cell-depleted T cells, or PBMCs.

Per germline, CDR1 KGHSH and CDR2 LQKENI. V lost 9 bases, J lost 7 bases, and 9 bases lay in between. This CDR3 region has 11 residues. Authors' data handling: Amplification with reference gene primers provided the estimates of nucleated cell counts. Generated by immunoSEQ multiplex PCR, the TCRdb table keeps only in-frame clones and is missing some. V and J calls and clone size are given by that table; D and trimming were obtained from the DNA. The sample yields over 60,000 clones, 85% to 90% seen once. Sequencing was performed on peripheral blood. The chain combines TRBV18 with TRBJ2-2, with no clear D. The clonotype originates from an older man with acute or convalescent COVID-19. This CDR3 is CARSLGGELFF. CDR3 in DNA: TGTGCCAGATCCCTCGGCGGGGAGCTGTTTTTT. Complete variable domain (other parts from reference TRBV18 and TRBJ2-2): NAGVMQNPRHLVRRRGQEARLRCSPMKGHSHVYWYRQLPEEGLKFMVYLQKENIIDESGMPKERFSAEFPKEGPSILRIQQVVRGDSAAYFCARSLGGELFFGEGSRLTVL.